Sequencing of this T cell receptor (beta chain) was carried out in a study of spatial heterogeneity in lung cancer. TCRdb reanalysed the 5' RACE reads using MiXCR and keeps one entry per CDR3 protein. Of approximately 81,000 distinct CDR3 sequences in the sample, over 9.5% are singletons; the top ten hold about 4.6%. This CDR3 has 16 residues. V was shortened by 0 bases and J by 4 bases, with 16 bases between the two germline ends. The germline V gene encodes CDR1 DFQATT and CDR2 SNEGSKA (reference sequence). Documented time point: sample taken at primary tumor resection. Sequencing was performed on whole RNA extracted from tumor and nontumor lung tissue, or from frozen PBMC, and the material was left unsorted.

The chain links TRBV20-1 to TRBJ2-1, with D perhaps matching TRBD1 or TRBD2 (5 bases each). This TCR was sampled from a male donor with early-stage non-small cell lung cancer. The sample was PBMCs, taken at surgery. The CDR3 DNA is TGCAGTGCTAGAGAGGGACCCCAACGACTTTACAATGAGCAGTTCTTC. Its protein is CSAREGPQRLYNEQFF.